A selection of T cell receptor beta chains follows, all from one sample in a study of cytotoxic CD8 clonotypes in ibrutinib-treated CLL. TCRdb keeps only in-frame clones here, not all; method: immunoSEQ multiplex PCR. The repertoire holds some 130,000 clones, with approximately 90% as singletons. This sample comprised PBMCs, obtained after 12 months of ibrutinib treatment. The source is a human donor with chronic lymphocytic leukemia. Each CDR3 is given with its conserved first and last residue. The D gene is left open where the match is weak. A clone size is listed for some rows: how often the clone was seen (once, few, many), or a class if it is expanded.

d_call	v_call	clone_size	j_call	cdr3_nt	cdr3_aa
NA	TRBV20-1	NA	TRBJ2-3	TGCAGTGCTAGAACCCTAGATACGCAGTATTTT	CSARTLDTQYF
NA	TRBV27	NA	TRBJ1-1	TGTGCCAGCAGTTTAGGGTATATGAACACTGAAGCTTTCTTT	CASSLGYMNTEAFF
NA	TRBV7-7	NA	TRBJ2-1	TGTGCTAGCAGCTTAAGGAGGCAGGGTGTCGGCAATGAGCAGTTCTTC	CASSLRRQGVGNEQFF
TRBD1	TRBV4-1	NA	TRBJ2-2	TGCGCCAGCAGCCAACCACCGGGACAGGGGACCGGGGAGCTGTTTTTT	CASSQPPGQGTGELFF
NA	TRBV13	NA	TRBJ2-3	TGTGCCAGCAGCCCCGACAGACGGTCAACAGATACGCAGTATTTT	CASSPDRRSTDTQYF
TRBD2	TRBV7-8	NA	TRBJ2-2	TGTGCCAGCAGCTTGACGGGAGGAACCCACGGGGAGCTGTTTTTT	CASSLTGGTHGELFF
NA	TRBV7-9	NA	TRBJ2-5	TGTGCCAGCAGCTTGTCCACGGGAAAGACCCAGTACTTC	CASSLSTGKTQYF
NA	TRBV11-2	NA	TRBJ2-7	TGTGCCAGCAGTTTACAGTACGAGCAGTACTTC	CASSLQYEQYF
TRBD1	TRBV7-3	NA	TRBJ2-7	TGTGCCAGCAGCCCGGCCGCAGGGGGCATATACGAGCAGTACTTC	CASSPAAGGIYEQYF
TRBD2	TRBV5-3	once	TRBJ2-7	TGTGCCAGAAGCTTGTGGTTTAGCGGGACGTACGAGCAGTACTTC	CARSLWFSGTYEQYF
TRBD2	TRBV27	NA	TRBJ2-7	TGTGCCAGTGGCGGGAGTATTTACGAGCAGTACTTC	CASGGSIYEQYF
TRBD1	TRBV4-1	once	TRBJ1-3	TGCGCCAGCAGCCAAGGATGGACAGGGGAGGACACCATATATTTT	CASSQGWTGEDTIYF
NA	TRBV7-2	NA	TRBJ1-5	TGTGCCAGCAGCTTAGGGCCCCAGGGGTCTAGGCCCCAGCATTTT	CASSLGPQGSRPQHF
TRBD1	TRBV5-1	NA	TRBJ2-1	TGCGCCAGCAGCTTGGGGGACAGCCGCAATGAGCAGTTCTTC	CASSLGDSRNEQFF
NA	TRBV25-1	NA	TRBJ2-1	TGTGCCAGCAGTGGGTCTCAGCGGGTCTACAATGAGCAGTTCTTC	CASSGSQRVYNEQFF
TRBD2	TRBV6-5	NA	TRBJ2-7	TGTGCCAGCAGCCGTAGCGGGAGTAGGAACGAGCAGTACTTC	CASSRSGSRNEQYF
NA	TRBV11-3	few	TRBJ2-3	TGTGCCAGCAGCTTATCCGGGGGCGGAGATACGCAGTATTTT	CASSLSGGGDTQYF
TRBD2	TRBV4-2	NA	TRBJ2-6	TGTGCCAGCAGCCAGGAGCCCGGGCAGGGAGGGGCTGGGGCCAACGTCCTGACTTTC	CASSQEPGQGGAGANVLTF
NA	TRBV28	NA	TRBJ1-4	TGTGCCAGCAGTTTATCCAGGGGCGAAAAACTGTTTTTT	CASSLSRGEKLFF
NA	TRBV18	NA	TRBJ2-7	TGTGCCAGCTCACCGGAGGACACTGCCTACGAGCAGTACTTC	CASSPEDTAYEQYF
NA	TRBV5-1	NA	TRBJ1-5	TGCGCCAGCAGCTTGGCTGGCAATCAGCCCCAGCATTTT	CASSLAGNQPQHF
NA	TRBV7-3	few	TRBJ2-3	TGTGCCAGCAGCCGAAGGTTGGGCGGGGCTAGCACAGATACGCAGTATTTT	CASSRRLGGASTDTQYF
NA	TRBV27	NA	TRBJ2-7	TGTGCCAGCAGTTTAGAGGTTAGGGGCGGCTACGAGCAGTACTTC	CASSLEVRGGYEQYF
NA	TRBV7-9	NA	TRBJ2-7	TGTGCCAGCAGCCTAGACCAAACATACGAGCAGTACTTC	CASSLDQTYEQYF
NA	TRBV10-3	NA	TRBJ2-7	TGTGCCTCCAAGGGGACCTCCTACGAGCAGTACTTC	CASKGTSYEQYF
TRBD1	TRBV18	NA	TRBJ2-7	TGTGCCAGCTCACCGGACAGGGAGGACTACGAGCAGTACTTC	CASSPDREDYEQYF
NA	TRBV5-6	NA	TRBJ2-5	TGTGCCAGCACCTCCTCAGGGGTGTACCAAGAGACCCAGTACTTC	CASTSSGVYQETQYF
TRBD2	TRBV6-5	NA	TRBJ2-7	TGTGCCAGCAGTGCGGGACTAGCGTTCTACGAGCAGTACTTC	CASSAGLAFYEQYF
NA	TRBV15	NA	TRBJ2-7	TGTGCCACCAGCAGACGGCGTGGGGGCGAAGAGCAGTACTTC	CATSRRRGGEEQYF
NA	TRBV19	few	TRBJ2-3	TGTGCCAGTAGAGGCAGGGGCGGCACAGATACGCAGTATTTT	CASRGRGGTDTQYF
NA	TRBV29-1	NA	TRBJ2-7	TGCAGCGTTGTTGGTCAGACCTACGAGCAGTACTTC	CSVVGQTYEQYF
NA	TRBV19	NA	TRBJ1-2	TGTGCCAGTAGGCCGGGGGTCTGGGATGGCTACACCTTC	CASRPGVWDGYTF
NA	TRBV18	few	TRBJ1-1	TGTGCCAGCTCACCACCAGGGGTGGGGGTAGCTTTCTTT	CASSPPGVGVAFF
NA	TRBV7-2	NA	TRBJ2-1	TGTGCCAGCAGCTTTGATGCGGGTGGCTCCTACAATGAGCAGTTCTTC	CASSFDAGGSYNEQFF
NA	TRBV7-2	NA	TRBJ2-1	TGTGCCAGCAGCTTAGTTCCCAGGGTTAATGAGCAGTTCTTC	CASSLVPRVNEQFF
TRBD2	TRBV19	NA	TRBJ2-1	TGTGCCAGTAGCATAAGCGGGAGCTCCTACAATGAGCAGTTCTTC	CASSISGSSYNEQFF
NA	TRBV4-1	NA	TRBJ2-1	TGCGCCAGCAGCCAAGAAGGGCTAGCAATGGCCAATGAGCAGTTCTTC	CASSQEGLAMANEQFF
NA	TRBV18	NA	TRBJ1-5	TGTGCCAGCTCCCCGAGGGGCGGGGGTGGCAATCAGCCCCAGCATTTT	CASSPRGGGGNQPQHF
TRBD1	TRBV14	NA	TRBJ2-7	TGTGCCAGCAGCCTAGGTAGGGGACAGATGCCTTCCTACGAGCAGTACTTC	CASSLGRGQMPSYEQYF
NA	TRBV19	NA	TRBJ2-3	TGTGCCAGTAGTATTCAGGACCGCACAGATACGCAGTATTTT	CASSIQDRTDTQYF
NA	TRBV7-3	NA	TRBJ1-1	TGTGCCAGCAGCGCCGGGCCTCACACTGAAGCTTTCTTT	CASSAGPHTEAFF
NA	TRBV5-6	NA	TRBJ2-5	TGTGCCAGCAGCCCGGGATATACCAAAGAGACCCAGTACTTC	CASSPGYTKETQYF